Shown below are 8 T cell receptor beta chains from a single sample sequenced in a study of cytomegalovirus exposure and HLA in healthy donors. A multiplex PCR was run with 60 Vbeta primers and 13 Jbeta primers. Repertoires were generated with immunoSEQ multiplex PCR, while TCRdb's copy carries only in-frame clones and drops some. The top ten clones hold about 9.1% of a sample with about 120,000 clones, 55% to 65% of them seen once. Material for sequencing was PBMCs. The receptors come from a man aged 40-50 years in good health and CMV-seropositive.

The DNA for the CDR3 is TGCGCCAGCAGCGCTGGACAGAAACTTTCTGGAAACACCATATATTTT. This encodes CASSAGQKLSGNTIYF. The chain links TRBV5-1 to TRBJ1-3; maybe TRBD1 (6 bases). The CDR3 is 16 residues long. Germline lookup yields CDR1 SGHRS and CDR2 YFSETQ. V was pared by 4 bases and J by 1 base, with 15 bases between.

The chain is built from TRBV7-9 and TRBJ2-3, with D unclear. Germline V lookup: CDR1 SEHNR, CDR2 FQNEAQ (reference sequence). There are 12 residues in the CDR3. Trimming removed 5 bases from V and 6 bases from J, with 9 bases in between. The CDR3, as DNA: TGTGCCAGCAGCCCCGCCGGGGATACGCAGTATTTT. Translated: CASSPAGDTQYF.

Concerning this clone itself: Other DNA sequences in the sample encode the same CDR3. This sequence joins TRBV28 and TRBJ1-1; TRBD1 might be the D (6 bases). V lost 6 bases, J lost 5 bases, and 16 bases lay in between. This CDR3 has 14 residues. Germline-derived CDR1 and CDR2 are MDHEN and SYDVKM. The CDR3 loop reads CASSLTGGGTEAFF. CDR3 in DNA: TGTGCCAGCAGCCTGACAGGTGGCGGGACTGAAGCTTTCTTT.

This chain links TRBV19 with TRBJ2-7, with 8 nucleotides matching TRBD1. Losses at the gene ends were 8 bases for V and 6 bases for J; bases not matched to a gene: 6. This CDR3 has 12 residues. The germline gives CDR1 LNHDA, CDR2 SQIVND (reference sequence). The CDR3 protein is CASETGTGEQYF. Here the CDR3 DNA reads TGTGCCAGTGAGACAGGGACAGGCGAGCAGTACTTC.

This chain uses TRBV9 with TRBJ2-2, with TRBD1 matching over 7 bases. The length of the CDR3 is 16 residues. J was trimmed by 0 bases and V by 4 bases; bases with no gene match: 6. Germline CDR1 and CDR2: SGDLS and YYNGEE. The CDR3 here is CASSPIGTANTGELFF. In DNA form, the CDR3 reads TGTGCCAGCAGCCCGATAGGGACAGCGAACACCGGGGAGCTGTTTTTT.

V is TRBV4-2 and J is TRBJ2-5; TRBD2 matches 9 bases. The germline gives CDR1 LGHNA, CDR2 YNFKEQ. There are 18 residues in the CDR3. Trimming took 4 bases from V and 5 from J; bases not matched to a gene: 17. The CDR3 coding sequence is TGTGCCAGCAGCCCTCTGGGGGCTAGCGGGAAAATCGGCGAGACCCAGTACTTC. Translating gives CASSPLGASGKIGETQYF.

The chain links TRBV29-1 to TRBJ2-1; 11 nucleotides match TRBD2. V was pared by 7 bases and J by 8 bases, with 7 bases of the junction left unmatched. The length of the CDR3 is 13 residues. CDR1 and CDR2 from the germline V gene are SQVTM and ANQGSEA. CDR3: CSAALAGVDEQFF. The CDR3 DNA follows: TGCAGCGCAGCACTAGCGGGAGTCGATGAGCAGTTCTTC.

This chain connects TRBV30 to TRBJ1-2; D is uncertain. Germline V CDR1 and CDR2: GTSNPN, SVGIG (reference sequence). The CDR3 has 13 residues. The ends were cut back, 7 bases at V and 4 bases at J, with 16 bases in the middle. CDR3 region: CASHVGSPYGYTF. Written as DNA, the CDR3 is TGTGCCTCCCATGTGGGCAGTCCCTATGGCTACACCTTC.